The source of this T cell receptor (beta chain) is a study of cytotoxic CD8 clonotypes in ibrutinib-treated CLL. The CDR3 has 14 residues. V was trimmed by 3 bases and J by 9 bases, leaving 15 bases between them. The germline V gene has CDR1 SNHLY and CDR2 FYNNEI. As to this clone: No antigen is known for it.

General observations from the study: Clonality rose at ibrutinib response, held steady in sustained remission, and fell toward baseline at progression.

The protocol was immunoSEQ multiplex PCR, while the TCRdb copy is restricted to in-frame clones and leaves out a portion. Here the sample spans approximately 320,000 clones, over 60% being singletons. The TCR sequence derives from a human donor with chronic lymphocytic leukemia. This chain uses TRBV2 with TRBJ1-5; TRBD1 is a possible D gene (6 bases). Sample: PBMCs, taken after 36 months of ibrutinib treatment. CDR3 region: CASSDGGRRGPQHF. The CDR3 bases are TGTGCCAGCAGTGACGGGGGCCGTAGGGGGCCCCAGCATTTT.